This is a list of T cell receptor beta chains from one sample in a study of T and B cells in COVID-19 patients. TCRdb independently ran MiXCR on the multiplex PCR reads; one entry per CDR3 protein. The data contain 5,500 to 8,000 distinct CDR3 sequences, about a third of them singletons. Sample: blood. The receptors were gathered from a human donor who had recovered from COVID-19. CDR3s include the opening cysteine and the closing phenylalanine or tryptophan. The order of the fields is J gene, V gene, D gene, clone size, CDR3 protein, CDR3 DNA. D genes are given only for firm matches. Rows give clone size only sometimes, using once, few, many, or a class for an expanded clone.

>TRBJ2-1|TRBV7-6|TRBD2|-
CASSPRLAGPYNEQFF
TGTGCCAGCAGCCCAAGATTAGCGGGGCCTTACAATGAGCAGTTCTTC
>TRBJ1-2|TRBV4-1|TRBD1|-
CASSQWGQGFGYGYTF
TGCGCCAGCAGCCAATGGGGACAGGGTTTCGGCTATGGCTACACCTTC
>TRBJ1-2|TRBV13|-|few
CASSWQMAGNGDGYTF
TGTGCCAGCAGCTGGCAAATGGCAGGCAATGGGGATGGCTACACCTTC
>TRBJ2-7|TRBV7-2|-|-
CASSFDRGRSYEQYF
TGTGCCAGCAGTTTCGACCGAGGAAGGAGTTACGAGCAGTACTTC
>TRBJ2-1|TRBV6-2/TRBV6-3|TRBD1|-
CASSYGGQGENEQFF
TGTGCCAGCAGTTACGGGGGACAGGGGGAAAATGAGCAGTTCTTC
>TRBJ2-2|TRBV4-1|TRBD2|-
CASSQDRGGYGELFF
TGCGCCAGCAGCCAAGATCGGGGGGGTTACGGGGAGCTGTTTTTT
>TRBJ2-2|TRBV14|TRBD2|-
CASSGGLAGGPGWELFF
TGTGCCAGCAGCGGAGGACTAGCGGGGGGGCCAGGGTGGGAGCTGTTTTTT
>TRBJ1-5|TRBV19|-|-
CASSIGQGPWSKWQPQHF
TGTGCCAGTAGTATAGGGCAGGGCCCCTGGTCTAAATGGCAGCCCCAGCATTTT
>TRBJ2-3|TRBV29-1|-|medium-sized
CSVARGADTQYF
TGCAGCGTTGCACGAGGGGCAGATACGCAGTATTTT
>TRBJ2-3|TRBV13|-|-
CASSSWELSGWADTQYF
TGTGCCAGCAGCTCCTGGGAGCTGAGCGGGTGGGCAGATACGCAGTATTTT